Given below is one T cell receptor beta chain in context. Antigen: not known. This sample is part of a study of T cell repertoires in cytomegalovirus infection. Study-wide points: Ex vivo responses were dominated by HLA-C-restricted CMV-specific TCR beta clonotypes.

MiXCR was run by TCRdb on the reads, yielding one entry per CDR3 protein. The sample lists 340,000 or so distinct CDR3 sequences, 25% occurring once. This CDR3 has 14 residues. Germline V gene data show CDR1 as SGHVS and CDR2 as FQNEAQ. V gave up 7 bases and J gave up 0 bases; unmatched junction bases: 5. Material: cultured PBMCs, obtained from culture after CMV antigen stimulation. This TCR derives from a human donor in good health (CMV status not recorded). Some clones in this sample may be carry-over from other donors' samples. This chain uses TRBV7-8 with TRBJ1-1; 7 bases are shared with TRBD1. CDR3 in amino acids: CASNLQGMNTEAFF. The DNA for the CDR3 is TGTGCCAGCAACCTACAGGGGATGAACACTGAAGCTTTCTTT. Looking up the rest from reference TRBV7-8 and TRBJ1-1 gives the full variable domain: GAGVSQSPRYKVAKRGQDVALRCDPISGHVSLFWYQQALGQGPEFLTYFQNEAQLDKSGLPSDRFFAERPEGSVSTLKIQRTQQEDSAVYLCASNLQGMNTEAFFGQGTRLTVV.